A single T cell receptor beta chain is shown here with its context. Its antigen is currently unknown. Locally advanced or metastatic urothelial carcinoma affected all patients. TCRdb's copy holds only in-frame clones and misses some; the assay was immunoSEQ multiplex PCR. The data show approximately 34,000 clones, with 75% to 85% seen just once and 30% held by the top ten. This CDR3 has 14 residues. Losses at the gene ends were 5 bases for V and 10 bases for J; bases not matched to a gene: 10. Germline V gene sequence: CDR1 MNHEY, CDR2 SVGAGI. These data originate in a study of PD-L1 blockade in urothelial cancer. As for the study in general: Prior chemotherapy in patients spanned 0 to 3 regimens. A median around 140,000 T cells were found in blood samples. Study-wide results and caveats: Larger 3-week expansion of tumor-associated blood clones was seen in durable-benefit patients.

Sequencing was performed on PBMCs, taken around atezolizumab (anti-PD-L1) treatment. The sequence came from a man aged 55-75 years with urothelial cancer. V is TRBV6-5 and J is TRBJ2-1, with 8 nucleotides matching TRBD2. The CDR3 region is CASSTGTRASEQFF. The CDR3 nucleotides are TGTGCCAGCAGTACCGGGACTAGGGCTTCAGAGCAGTTCTTC.